Detailed here is one TCR beta chain. No antigen is known for it. No qualities accompany the bases; no much larger clone lies one base away. According to the germline V gene (reference sequence), CDR1 reads LNHDA and CDR2 reads SQIVND. The CDR3 holds 17 amino acids from the cysteine to the phenylalanine. Only the CDR3 part of the read is kept: 51 bases, read in frame from the first base. For this chain, trimming is 5 bases at the V end and 6 bases at the J end, and the number of junction bases without a gene match is 13. This sample stems from a study of control samples from healthy donors and cancer patients (dated by TCRdb to about 2020). Library preparation used the immunoSEQ multiplex PCR assay. Held by TCRdb, this immuneACCESS table contains in-frame sequences only and omits some clones. Under half of the omission traces to an unresolved V gene where checked; the cause of the rest is unknown. For this sample the table gives some 160,000 clones, of which roughly nine tenths were detected only once. Roughly 0.7% of the sample is taken by the ten largest.

The clonotype was recovered from a woman in her thirties in good health. The sequencing sample was made of blood. The chain was built from TRBV19 and TRBJ2-1; 10 nucleotides in the junction match TRBD2. DNA sequence: TGTGCCAGTAGTGTTGTGCAGGGACTAGCGTTCCCCAATGAGCAGTTCTTC. This sequence encodes CASSVVQGLAFPNEQFF. The full variable domain, with segments outside the CDR3 supplied by the reference TRBV19 and TRBJ2-1 proteins, appears as DGGITQSPKYLFRKEGQNVTLSCEQNLNHDAMYWYRQDPGQGLRLIYYSQIVNDFQKGDIAEGYSVSREKKESFPLTVTSAQKNPTAFYLCASSVVQGLAFPNEQFFGPGTRLTVL.